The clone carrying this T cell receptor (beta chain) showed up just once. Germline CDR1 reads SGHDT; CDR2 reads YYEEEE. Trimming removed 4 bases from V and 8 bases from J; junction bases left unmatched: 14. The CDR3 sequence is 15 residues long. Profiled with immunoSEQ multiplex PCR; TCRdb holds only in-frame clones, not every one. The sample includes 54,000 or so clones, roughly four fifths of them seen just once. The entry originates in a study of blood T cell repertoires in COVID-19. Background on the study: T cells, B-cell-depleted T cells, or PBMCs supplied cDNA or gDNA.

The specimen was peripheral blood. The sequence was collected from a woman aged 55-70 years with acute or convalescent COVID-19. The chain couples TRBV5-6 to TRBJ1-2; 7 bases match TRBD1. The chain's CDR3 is CASSVRLTGEVGYTF. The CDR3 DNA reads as TGTGCCAGCAGCGTTAGACTAACAGGGGAGGTCGGCTACACCTTC.